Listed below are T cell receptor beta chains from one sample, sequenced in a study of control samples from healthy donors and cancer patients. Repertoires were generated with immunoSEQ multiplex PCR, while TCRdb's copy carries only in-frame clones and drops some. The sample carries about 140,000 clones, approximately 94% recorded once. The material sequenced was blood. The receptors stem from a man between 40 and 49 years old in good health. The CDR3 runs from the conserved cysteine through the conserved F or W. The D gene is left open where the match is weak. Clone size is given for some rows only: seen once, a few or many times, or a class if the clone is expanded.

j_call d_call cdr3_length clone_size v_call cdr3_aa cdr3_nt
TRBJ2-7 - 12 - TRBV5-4 CASSVGTYEQYF TGTGCCAGCAGTGTGGGGACTTACGAGCAGTACTTC
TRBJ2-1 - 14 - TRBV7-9 CASSSTDFSNEQFF TGTGCCAGCAGCTCGACAGATTTTTCTAATGAGCAGTTCTTC
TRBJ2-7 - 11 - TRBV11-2 CASSLELEQYF TGTGCCAGCAGCTTAGAACTAGAGCAGTACTTC
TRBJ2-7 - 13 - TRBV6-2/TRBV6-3 CASSRDSLYEQYF TGTGCCAGCAGCCGAGACAGCCTCTACGAGCAGTACTTC
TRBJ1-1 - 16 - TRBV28 CASTPFWAGANTEAFF TGTGCCAGCACCCCTTTCTGGGCAGGAGCGAACACTGAAGCTTTCTTT
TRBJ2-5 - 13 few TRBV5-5 CASSPLGTETQYF TGTGCCAGCAGCCCTCTAGGAACGGAGACCCAGTACTTC
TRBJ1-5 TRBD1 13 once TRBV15 CATSGQGDQPQHF TGTGCCACCAGCGGACAGGGGGACCAGCCCCAGCATTTT
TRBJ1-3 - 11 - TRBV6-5 CASTEGNTIYF TGTGCCAGCACGGAGGGAAACACCATATATTTT
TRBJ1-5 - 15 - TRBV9 CASSSTDGANQPQHF TGTGCCAGCAGCTCTACCGACGGGGCCAATCAGCCCCAGCATTTT
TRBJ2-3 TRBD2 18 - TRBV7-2 CASSRTGTSGGEADTQYF TGTGCCAGCAGCCGGACCGGGACTAGCGGGGGGGAGGCAGATACGCAGTATTTT
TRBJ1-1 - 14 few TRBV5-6 CASSTLAVNTEAFF TGTGCCAGCAGCACCCTTGCTGTGAACACTGAAGCTTTCTTT